This TCR beta chain stems from a study of identical twins. General observations from the study: Modeled out-of-frame TCR alpha sharing in monozygotic twins fell below observed levels. Without tracking the same donors, conclusions rested on cross-sectional statistical analysis.

Comments on this clonotype: Antigen specificity is unknown.

MiXCR was run by TCRdb on the 5' RACE reads, yielding one entry per CDR3 protein. The repertoire has 200,000 to 250,000 distinct CDR3 sequences, less than 8% of them found once; the top ten carry more than 1.5%. The CDR3 runs to 18 residues. Germline values: CDR1 SGHAT, CDR2 FQNNGV. With V trimmed by 5 bases and J by 3 bases, 8 bases remained unmatched. The sample also formed part of further work on yellow fever vaccine responses in identical twins. From that paper: The authors reported partly convergent, partly personalized vaccine responses in identical twins.

The sequenced sample consisted of memory (CD45RO+) T cells sorted from blood. This sequence joins TRBV11-2 and TRBJ2-3, with 16 bases that match TRBD2. The clonotype was recovered from a woman aged 18-30 years in good health. The DNA of the CDR3 is TGTGCCAGCAGCACCGGGACTAGCGGGAGGGCCACGACAGATACGCAGTATTTT. This translates into CASSTGTSGRATTDTQYF.